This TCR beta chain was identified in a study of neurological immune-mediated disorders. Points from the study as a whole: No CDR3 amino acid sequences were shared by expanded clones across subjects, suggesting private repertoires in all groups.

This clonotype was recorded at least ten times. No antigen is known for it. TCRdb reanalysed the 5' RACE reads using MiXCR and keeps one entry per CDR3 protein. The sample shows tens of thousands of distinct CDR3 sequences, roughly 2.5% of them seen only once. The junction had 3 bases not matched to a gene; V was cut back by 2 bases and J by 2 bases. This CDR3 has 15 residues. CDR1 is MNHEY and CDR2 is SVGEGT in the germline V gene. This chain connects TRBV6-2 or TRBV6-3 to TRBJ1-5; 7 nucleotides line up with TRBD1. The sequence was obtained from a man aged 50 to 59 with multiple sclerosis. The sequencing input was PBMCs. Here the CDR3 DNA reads TGTGCCAGCAGTTACAAGGGGGCAGGCAATCAGCCCCAGCATTTT. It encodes CASSYKGAGNQPQHF.